This section outlines one T cell receptor (beta chain) sequence together with its context. The data originate from a study of T cells in Graves' hyperthyroidism and ophthalmopathy. The CDR3 loop spans 16 amino acids. Germline V gives CDR1 MNHEY, CDR2 SVGEGT. V was pared by 9 bases and J by 5 bases, with 23 bases between. RNA transcripts yielded amplified TCR beta CDR3 regions. RT-PCR in the first round (using the HTBI primer set) targeted the TCR CDR3. One entry per CDR3 protein, called by TCRdb with MiXCR from the multiplex PCR reads. The table includes a few hundred thousand distinct CDR3 sequences, around 14% detected once.

The sample was blood. The TCR sequence derives from a woman between 18 and 30 years old with Graves' hyperthyroidism that later progressed to Graves' ophthalmopathy. The chain combines TRBV6-2 or TRBV6-3 with TRBJ2-1, with D perhaps TRBD1 (5 bases). CDR3 residues: CARKGHDSYSHNEQFF. The CDR3 bases are TGTGCCAGGAAGGGGCATGACAGTTATTCTCACAATGAGCAGTTCTTC.